This T cell receptor (beta chain) was captured by sequencing in a study of vaccination and CD4 T cells after COVID-19. The overall study: Participants were vaccinated with two doses, given as either BNT162b2 or mRNA-1273 vaccine. Post-vaccine specimens were obtained a median approximately 70 days after dose two (range 14 to 241).

After removal of 2 bases from V and 3 bases from J, the junction contained 5 bases not matched to a gene. The CDR3 has 15 residues. Germline V lookup: CDR1 SEHNR, CDR2 FQNEAQ (reference sequence). The study sequenced cultured CD4+ T cell DNA using the Oncomine TCR Beta short-read assay. After culture, CD4+ T cells served as the source for genomic DNA extraction. MiXCR, applied by TCRdb to the PCR reads, yields one record per CDR3 protein. The table shows under 20,000 distinct CDR3 sequences, with under 60% occurring only once. Concerning this clonotype itself: Its antigen is currently unknown.

The treatment was: roughly 10-day PBMC culture with coronavirus spike peptide pools or control peptides (ViraFEST assay). Peptide pools at 9.5 to 10 ug/ml and IL-2 at about 9.6 IU/ml were added to cultures of 1.5 million to 2.5 million PBMCs per well. This chain joins TRBV7-9 and TRBJ2-7, with TRBD1 matching 9 bases. Sequencing used CD4+ T cells from blood, cultured in vitro. This clonotype originated in a human donor who had recovered from COVID-19. CDR3 protein: CASSLPGTGIYEQYF. The CDR3 DNA sequence: TGTGCCAGCAGCTTACCCGGGACAGGGATCTACGAGCAGTACTTC. Together with reference TRBV7-9 and TRBJ2-7, the CDR3 gives the full variable domain: DTGVSQNPRHKITKRGQNVTFRCDPISEHNRLYWYRQTLGQGPEFLTYFQNEAQLEKSRLLSDRFSAERPKGSFSTLEIQRTEQGDSAMYLCASSLPGTGIYEQYFGPGTRLTVT.